These 6 T cell receptor beta chains originate from one sample sequenced in a study of cytomegalovirus exposure and HLA in healthy donors. Assay used: immunoSEQ multiplex PCR; TCRdb lists only in-frame clones, some missing. The sample consists of some 340,000 clones, roughly 87% of them appearing once. Material for sequencing was PBMCs. The receptors originated from a woman in her 30s in good health and CMV-seropositive.

J is TRBJ2-7 and V is TRBV29-1; 8 bases agree with TRBD1. Germline V gene sequence: CDR1 SQVTM, CDR2 ANQGSEA. This CDR3 spans 13 amino acids. J was trimmed by 3 bases and V by 5 bases; bases with no gene match: 6. The CDR3 reads CSVSSGGGYEQYF. The DNA for the CDR3 is TGCAGCGTTTCTTCAGGGGGCGGCTACGAGCAGTACTTC.

The table lists this clone with a few counts. The chain employs TRBV9 and TRBJ2-7; D is perhaps TRBD2 (7 bases). There are 14 residues in the CDR3. Germline CDR1 reads SGDLS; CDR2 reads YYNGEE. V was cut by 4 bases and J by 4 bases, with 15 bases left in between. The CDR3 region has the DNA TGTGCCAGCAGCAGTGGGGCGGGGGCATACGAGCAGTACTTC. This codes for CASSSGAGAYEQYF.

This rearrangement joins TRBV7-2 to TRBJ2-7, with TRBD1 matching 7 bases. This CDR3 is built from 14 residues. With V trimmed by 5 bases and J by 4 bases, 8 bases remained unmatched. Per the germline V gene, CDR1 is SGHTA and CDR2 is FQGNSA. CDR3: CASSKTGVSYEQYF. Here the CDR3 DNA reads TGTGCCAGCAGCAAAACAGGGGTTTCTTACGAGCAGTACTTC.

The genes are TRBV4-1 and TRBJ2-7; 9 bases agree with TRBD1. V shed 4 bases and J 4 bases; nucleotides not matched to a gene: 14. The CDR3 is made up of 17 amino acids. The germline gives CDR1 MGHRA, CDR2 YSYEKL. CDR3 bases: TGCGCCAGCAGCCGAGAGCCGGGACAGGGTTCGTCGTACGAGCAGTACTTC. It yields the protein CASSREPGQGSSYEQYF.

The chain recombines TRBV2 with TRBJ2-1, with 7 bases identical to TRBD2. Germline V gene data show CDR1 as SNHLY and CDR2 as FYNNEI. The J segment lost 5 bases and the V segment lost 4 bases, leaving 8 bases of the junction unmatched. This CDR3 spans 15 amino acids. The CDR3 DNA sequence: TGTGCCAGCAGTGGGAGGACTAGTGGGAACAATGAGCAGTTCTTC. Encoded protein: CASSGRTSGNNEQFF. The full variable domain, its missing parts supplied by reference TRBV2 and TRBJ2-1, is EPEVTQTPSHQVTQMGQEVILRCVPISNHLYFYWYRQILGQKVEFLVSFYNNEISEKSEIFDDQFSVERPDGSNFTLKIRSTKLEDSAMYFCASSGRTSGNNEQFFGPGTRLTVL.

The chain carries TRBV10-3 and TRBJ2-7, with 9 bases that match TRBD2. Germline V gives CDR1 ENHRY, CDR2 SYGVKD. Trimming at V came to 4 bases and at J to 4 bases, leaving 8 bases not matched to a gene. The CDR3 length is 15 residues. CDR3 bases: TGTGCCATCAGTGGGTCGACTAGCGGCGCTTACGAGCAGTACTTC. Translated, it gives CAISGSTSGAYEQYF.